The 27 T cell receptor beta chains below all came from one sample that was sequenced in a study of blood T cell repertoires in COVID-19. Assay: immunoSEQ multiplex PCR; the TCRdb copy retains only in-frame clones and omits some. The sample has over 4,000 clones, 70% to 80% seen once; the top ten hold approximately 42%. Sequenced material: peripheral blood. Receptors originate from a human donor with active or convalescent COVID-19. The donor label of this sample is uncertain.

CDR3 DNA sequence: TGTGCCAGCAGTGGGCTAGCGGGAGCCGATGAGCAGTTCTTC. It specifies CASSGLAGADEQFF. The genes are TRBV6-4 and TRBJ2-1; 10 positions agree with TRBD2. The junction had 5 bases not matched to a gene; V was cut back by 4 bases and J by 8 bases. CDR1 and CDR2 (germline): MRHNA, SNTAGT. CDR3 size: 14 residues.

The rearrangement uses TRBV6-5 and TRBJ2-1, with 7 bases matching TRBD2. Unmatched junction bases numbered 9, after V lost 5 bases and J lost 5 bases. Germline V gene data show CDR1 as MNHEY and CDR2 as SVGAGI. The CDR3 consists of 15 residues. DNA for the CDR3: TGTGCCAGCAGTCAAAGCGGGAACGGGGACAATGAGCAGTTCTTC. Encoded protein: CASSQSGNGDNEQFF.

By sample fraction, this clone is medium-sized. V and J are TRBV7-2 and TRBJ1-1, with a tentative D call TRBD1 (6 bases). This CDR3 spans 15 amino acids. V was shortened by 4 bases and J by 2 bases, with 14 bases between the two germline ends. Looked up from germline, CDR1 is SGHTA and CDR2 is FQGNSA. CDR3 amino acids: CASSSTGTQNTEAFF. Here the CDR3 DNA reads TGTGCCAGCAGCTCCACCGGGACACAAAACACTGAAGCTTTCTTT.

V and J are TRBV30 and TRBJ1-2; D uncertain. With 0 bases removed from V and 8 bases from J, the gap between germline ends came to 19 bases. The length of the CDR3 is 15 residues. Germline V lookup: CDR1 GTSNPN, CDR2 SVGIG (reference sequence). This chain's CDR3 is CAWSVRRGSLRGYTF. In DNA form, the CDR3 reads TGTGCCTGGAGTGTAAGGCGGGGATCGCTCCGCGGCTACACCTTC.

The chain recombines TRBV2 with TRBJ2-3; 9 bases agree with TRBD1. There are 15 residues in the CDR3. CDR1 and CDR2 (germline): SNHLY, FYNNEI. The J segment lost 6 bases and the V segment lost 4 bases, leaving 8 bases of the junction unmatched. DNA for the CDR3: TGTGCCAGCAGTGTAGACAGGGGGATGTTTGATACGCAGTATTTT. It specifies CASSVDRGMFDTQYF. Together with reference TRBV2 and TRBJ2-3, the CDR3 gives the full variable domain: EPEVTQTPSHQVTQMGQEVILRCVPISNHLYFYWYRQILGQKVEFLVSFYNNEISEKSEIFDDQFSVERPDGSNFTLKIRSTKLEDSAMYFCASSVDRGMFDTQYFGPGTRLTVL.

As DNA, the CDR3 is TGTGCCAGCAGTGAGGGACAGCAAAATCAGCCCCAGCATTTT. Translating it yields CASSEGQQNQPQHF. The gene calls are TRBV6-1 and TRBJ1-5; TRBD1 matches at 7 bases. Losses at the gene ends were 3 bases for V and 4 bases for J; bases not matched to a gene: 3. The length of the CDR3 is 14 residues. Germline lookup yields CDR1 MNHNS and CDR2 SASEGT.

The V and J genes are TRBV4-1 and TRBJ1-5, with D perhaps TRBD1 (6 bases). The CDR3 consists of 15 residues. Between the trimmed V and J ends, which lost 6 bases and 5 bases, there was a span of 17 bases. CDR1 is MGHRA and CDR2 is YSYEKL in the germline V gene. CDR3 in DNA: TGCGCCAGCAGTAAAGGCCAGGGGTGGGATCAGCCCCAGCATTTT. Residues: CASSKGQGWDQPQHF.

This clone was detected only a few times. The rearrangement uses TRBV19 and TRBJ2-7, with a tentative D call TRBD1 (5 bases). The CDR3 consists of 14 residues. V was shortened by 4 bases and J by 4 bases, with 14 bases between the two germline ends. Germline V CDR1 and CDR2: LNHDA, SQIVND (reference sequence). The CDR3 DNA sequence: TGTGCCAGTAGTACGAACAGACAGAGTTACGAGCAGTACTTC. It specifies CASSTNRQSYEQYF.

The chain employs TRBV19 and TRBJ2-7; 9 nucleotides match TRBD2. The junction had 7 bases not matched to a gene; V was cut back by 2 bases and J by 5 bases. The CDR3 runs 15 residues. Germline CDR1 is LNHDA and CDR2 is SQIVND (reference sequence). CDR3 protein: CASSILSGRIHEQYF. The CDR3 nucleotides are TGTGCCAGTAGTATACTTAGCGGGAGAATCCACGAGCAGTACTTC.

J is TRBJ2-1 and V is TRBV6-4; TRBD2 matches 10 bases. This CDR3 spans 15 amino acids. Trimming at V came to 4 bases and at J to 8 bases, leaving 8 bases not matched to a gene. Germline CDR1 reads MRHNA; CDR2 reads SNTAGT. CDR3: CASSVGGTSVDEQFF. The DNA for the CDR3 is TGTGCCAGCAGTGTCGGTGGGACTAGCGTTGATGAGCAGTTCTTC.

The chain uses TRBV5-4 and TRBJ1-2; D is possibly TRBD1 (6 bases). V was shortened by 4 bases and J by 2 bases, with 12 bases between the two germline ends. The CDR3 has 14 amino acids. The germline gives CDR1 SGHNT, CDR2 YYREEE (reference sequence). This CDR3 is CASSLGGRNYGYTF. DNA for the CDR3: TGTGCCAGCAGCCTAGGGGGTCGAAACTATGGCTACACCTTC.

The rearrangement links TRBV11-2 to TRBJ1-4, with D hard to call. The germline V and J ends were trimmed by 2 bases and 3 bases, with 10 bases remaining between them. CDR1 SGHAT and CDR2 FQNNGV come from the germline V gene. This CDR3 has 15 residues. CDR3 amino acids: CASSLRRTSNEKLFF. The CDR3 DNA reads as TGTGCCAGCAGCTTACGGAGGACTTCTAATGAAAAACTGTTTTTT.

The gene calls are TRBV7-2 and TRBJ1-4, with D possibly being TRBD1 (6 bases). Between the trimmed V and J ends, which lost 5 bases and 5 bases, there was a span of 15 bases. Germline lookup yields CDR1 SGHTA and CDR2 FQGNSA. This CDR3 has 15 amino acids. CDR3 region: CASSVTGTQNEKLFF. The CDR3 DNA reads TGTGCCAGCAGCGTAACCGGGACACAGAATGAAAAACTGTTTTTT.

V gene TRBV2 combines with J gene TRBJ1-6; D uncertain. The CDR3 has 14 amino acids. CDR1 and CDR2 from the germline V gene are SNHLY and FYNNEI. V was trimmed by 2 bases and J by 5 bases, leaving 7 bases between them. The CDR3 loop is CASSERGDNSPLHF. The CDR3 DNA follows: TGTGCCAGCAGTGAACGGGGAGATAATTCACCCCTCCACTTT.

This clone appeared a few times. This sequence joins TRBV4-2 and TRBJ1-6; 7 bases fit TRBD1. Germline V gene data show CDR1 as LGHNA and CDR2 as YNFKEQ. Trimming took 6 bases from V and 6 from J; bases not matched to a gene: 5. The CDR3 consists of 14 residues. This CDR3 is CASSSDRVNSPLHF. DNA of the CDR3: TGTGCCAGCAGTTCCGACAGGGTTAATTCACCCCTCCACTTT.

This clone showed up just once. The genes are TRBV5-4 and TRBJ2-5, with TRBD2 matching over 9 bases. Looked up from germline, CDR1 is SGHNT and CDR2 is YYREEE (reference sequence). V lost 4 bases and J lost 5; bases outside the gene matches: 12. CDR3 length: 16 amino acids. CDR3 DNA sequence: TGTGCCAGCAGCCCTACCTTGGCGGGAGGGAGGGAGACCCAGTACTTC. Translation: CASSPTLAGGRETQYF.

This clone came up a few times. This chain uses TRBV9 with TRBJ1-5; D is unclear. The CDR3 is 17 amino acids. Germline lookup yields CDR1 SGDLS and CDR2 YYNGEE. V gave up 1 base and J gave up 0 bases, with 14 bases separating them. This CDR3 is CASSVPEEAYSNQPQHF. Here the CDR3 DNA reads TGTGCCAGCAGCGTACCCGAGGAGGCCTATAGCAATCAGCCCCAGCATTTT.

The chain carries TRBV5-1 and TRBJ2-5; D might be TRBD2 (5 bases). The germline CDR1 and CDR2 sequences are SGHRS and YFSETQ. The CDR3 spans 13 residues. Deletions cut 0 bases from V and 6 bases from J, with 9 bases between. CDR3 DNA sequence: TGCGCCAGCAGCTTGGAGGCCGGGAAGACCCAGTACTTC. It specifies CASSLEAGKTQYF.

V and J are TRBV7-2 and TRBJ2-2; a weak D match, TRBD2 (6 bases). Germline V gene data show CDR1 as SGHTA and CDR2 as FQGNSA. V was shortened by 5 bases and J by 7 bases, with 14 bases between the two germline ends. The CDR3 totals 14 residues. CDR3: CASSPRAGNGELFF. In DNA, the CDR3 is TGTGCCAGCAGCCCCCGGGCGGGGAACGGGGAGCTGTTTTTT.

This chain connects TRBV3-1 (or the pseudogene TRBV3-2) to TRBJ2-7; D may be TRBD1 (6 bases). This CDR3 has 16 amino acids. The V end lost 0 bases, the J end lost 7 bases, and 19 bases lay between the germline ends. The germline V gene encodes CDR1 LGHDT and CDR2 YNNKEL (reference sequence). The CDR3: CASSQDSPDRPGEQYF. CDR3 bases: TGTGCCAGCAGCCAAGATAGCCCGGACAGACCTGGGGAGCAGTACTTC.

This clone occurred a few times. The J gene is TRBJ2-7, the V gene TRBV2; the match to TRBD2 covers 12 bases. CDR1 SNHLY and CDR2 FYNNEI come from the germline V gene. This CDR3 region has 13 residues. With V trimmed by 11 bases and J by 1 base, 3 bases remained unmatched. The CDR3 protein is CAGTSGRSYEQYF. DNA for the CDR3: TGTGCCGGAACTAGCGGGAGGTCCTACGAGCAGTACTTC.

This rearrangement joins TRBV30 to TRBJ2-7; TRBD2 agrees at 11 bases. Germline CDR1 and CDR2: GTSNPN and SVGIG (reference sequence). The V segment lost 0 bases and the J segment 3 bases; nucleotides outside the gene matches: 7. This CDR3 is built from 16 residues. In nucleotides, the CDR3 is TGTGCCTGGAGTGTACGGGGTAGCGGGAGGGTCTACGAGCAGTACTTC. Translating gives CAWSVRGSGRVYEQYF.

The count of this clone is one. The chain uses TRBV7-9 and TRBJ2-7, with 8 bases matching TRBD1. The CDR3 is 14 amino acids. Germline CDR1 is SEHNR and CDR2 is FQNEAQ (reference sequence). V was clipped by 4 bases and J by 3 bases; unmatched bases: 5. In DNA form, the CDR3 reads TGTGCCAGCAGCTCGACAGGGGCGGACTACGAGCAGTACTTC. It encodes CASSSTGADYEQYF.

The V call is TRBV7-2, the J call TRBJ2-7; TRBD2 might be the D (6 bases). V lost 7 bases and J lost 6, with 19 bases in between. The germline V gene encodes CDR1 SGHTA and CDR2 FQGNSA. The CDR3 covers 14 residues. The CDR3 here is CASTSQAGTGEQYF. The CDR3 coding sequence is TGTGCCAGCACCTCCCAGGCGGGAACCGGCGAGCAGTACTTC.

J is TRBJ2-7 and V is TRBV24-1, with 9 nucleotides matching TRBD1. The germline gives CDR1 KGHDR, CDR2 SFDVKD. The CDR3 is 17 amino acids. Unmatched junction bases numbered 8, after V lost 2 bases and J lost 1 base. CDR3 sequence: CATSDSQTGGPSYEQYF. The CDR3 DNA reads as TGTGCCACCAGTGATTCTCAAACAGGGGGCCCTTCCTACGAGCAGTACTTC.

The chain employs TRBV6-5 and TRBJ2-7, with TRBD2 matching 9 bases. The CDR3 has 16 amino acids. Germline CDR1 and CDR2: MNHEY and SVGAGI. The trim removed 0 bases at V and 3 bases at J, leaving 6 bases unmatched. The CDR3 sequence: CASSYSATSGYYEQYF. CDR3 in DNA: TGTGCCAGCAGTTACTCGGCTACTAGCGGGTACTACGAGCAGTACTTC.

The chain couples TRBV24-1 to TRBJ2-1, with 12 bases lining up with TRBD1. The V gene end was trimmed by 12 bases and the J gene end by 5 bases; junction bases not matched to a gene: 10. Germline V gene data show CDR1 as KGHDR and CDR2 as SFDVKD. The CDR3 has 15 residues. The CDR3 bases are TGTGCCGCAGGGACAGGGGGCTTAAACAACAATGAGCAGTTCTTC. Translating it yields CAAGTGGLNNNEQFF.